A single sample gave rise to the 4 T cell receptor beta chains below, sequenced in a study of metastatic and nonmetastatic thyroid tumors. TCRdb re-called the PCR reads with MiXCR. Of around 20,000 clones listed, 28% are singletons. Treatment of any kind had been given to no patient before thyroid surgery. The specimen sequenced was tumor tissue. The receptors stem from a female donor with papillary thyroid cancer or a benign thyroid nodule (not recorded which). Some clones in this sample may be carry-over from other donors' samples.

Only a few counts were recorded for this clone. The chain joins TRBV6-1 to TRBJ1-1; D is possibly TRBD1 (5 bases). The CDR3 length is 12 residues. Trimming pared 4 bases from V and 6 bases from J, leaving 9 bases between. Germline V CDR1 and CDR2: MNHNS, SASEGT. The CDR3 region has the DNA TGTGCCAGCAGTGGTGGGGGGGCTGAAGCTTTCTTT. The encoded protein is CASSGGGAEAFF.

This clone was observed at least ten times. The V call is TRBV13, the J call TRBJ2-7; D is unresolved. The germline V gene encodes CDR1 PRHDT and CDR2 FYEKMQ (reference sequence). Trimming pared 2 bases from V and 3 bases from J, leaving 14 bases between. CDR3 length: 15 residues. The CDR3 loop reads CASSLRNKLLYEQYF. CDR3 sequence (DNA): TGTGCCAGCAGCTTACGGAATAAGCTCCTCTACGAGCAGTACTTC.

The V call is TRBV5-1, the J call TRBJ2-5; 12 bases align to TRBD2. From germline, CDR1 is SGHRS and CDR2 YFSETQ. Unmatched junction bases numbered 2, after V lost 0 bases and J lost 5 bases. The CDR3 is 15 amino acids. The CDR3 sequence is CASSLGTSGMETQYF. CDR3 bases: TGCGCCAGCAGCTTGGGGACTAGCGGGATGGAGACCCAGTACTTC.

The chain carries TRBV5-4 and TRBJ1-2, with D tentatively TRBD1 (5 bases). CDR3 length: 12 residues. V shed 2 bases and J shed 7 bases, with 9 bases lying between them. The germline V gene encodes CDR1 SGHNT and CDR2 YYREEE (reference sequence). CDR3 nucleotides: TGTGCCAGCAGCTTAGGGGCGTGTGGCTACACCTTC. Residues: CASSLGACGYTF.